This TCR beta chain was found in a study of T cell repertoires in cytomegalovirus infection. TCRdb passed the reads through MiXCR, listing each CDR3 protein once. The profile covers 200,000 to 300,000 distinct CDR3 sequences, with roughly an eighth appearing a single time and 1.5% to 2% taken by the ten largest. This TCR came from a human donor in good health (CMV status not recorded). Some clones in this sample may be carry-over from other donors' samples. The sample was PBMCs.

Here the CDR3 DNA reads TGCAGCGTTGAAAGGGCAGGGAACGCAGGGGAGCAGTTCTTC. Translation gives CSVERAGNAGEQFF. The genes are TRBV29-1 and TRBJ2-1; D may be TRBD1 (5 bases). From germline, CDR1 is SQVTM and CDR2 ANQGSEA. V gave up 2 bases and J gave up 10 bases, with 18 bases separating them. This CDR3 comprises 14 residues.